Each of the 17 T cell receptor beta chains below was sequenced from the same sample in a study of low-dose radiotherapy and immunotherapy resistance in tumors. Gene-specific TRAV and TRBV primers were used for first-strand cDNA, covering alpha and beta chains. Amplification, which lasted about 20 PCR cycles, used a constant-region primer and V-primer adapter to amplify TCRs. In TCRdb, the reads were re-called with MiXCR into one record per CDR3 protein. The sample carries some 100,000 distinct CDR3 sequences, around 20% recorded once. The time point: after trial treatment. Treatment indicated: LDRT plus nivolumab, ipilimumab, low-dose cyclophosphamide and aspirin (RACIN trial). The sequenced sample was PBMCs, obtained after low-dose radiotherapy plus immunotherapy. These receptors came from a female donor with ovarian cancer.

The sample holds many counts of this clonotype. The CDR3 nucleotides read TGTGCCAGCAGTGGGTCGGGGGGAACCTACGAGCAGTACTTC. It translates to CASSGSGGTYEQYF. The chain couples TRBV25-1 to TRBJ2-7; 7 bases are shared with TRBD2. Germline values: CDR1 MGHDK, CDR2 SYGVNS. V lost 4 bases and J lost 2; bases outside the gene matches: 5. CDR3 size: 14 residues.

This clonotype was picked up one time. The chain combines TRBV9 with TRBJ2-1, with D possibly matching TRBD2 (5 bases). Germline V gene data show CDR1 as SGDLS and CDR2 as YYNGEE. Trimming removed 0 bases from V and 3 bases from J, with 7 bases in between. This CDR3 contains 14 residues. CDR3 in DNA: TGTGCCAGCAGCGTAGAAGACTACTACAATGAGCAGTTCTTC. Amino acid sequence: CASSVEDYYNEQFF.

CDR3 sequence (DNA): TGTGCCAGCAGCTTATTCACAGCCAGCTCCTACAATGAGCAGTTCTTC. It specifies CASSLFTASSYNEQFF. The chain joins TRBV9 to TRBJ2-1; D is uncertain. This CDR3 spans 16 amino acids. V lost 4 bases, J lost 0 bases, and 14 bases lay in between. Germline V gene lookup returns CDR1 SGDLS and CDR2 YYNGEE.

Many counts were recorded for this clonotype. This sequence joins TRBV5-4 and TRBJ2-5, with 10 bases matching TRBD2. The CDR3 has 16 residues. The V and J ends lost 4 bases and 4 bases, in that order; junction bases with no gene match: 10. Per the germline V gene, CDR1 is SGHNT and CDR2 is YYREEE (reference sequence). The CDR3: CASSHPRLAGLETQYF. The CDR3 coding sequence is TGTGCCAGCAGCCACCCGAGACTAGCGGGCCTAGAGACCCAGTACTTC. The full variable domain, completed using reference TRBV5-4 and TRBJ2-5, is ETGVTQSPTHLIKTRGQQVTLRCSSQSGHNTVSWYQQALGQGPQFIFQYYREEENGRGNFPPRFSGLQFPNYSSELNVNALELDDSALYLCASSHPRLAGLETQYFGPGTRLLVL.

This clonotype was counted ten times or more. The gene calls are TRBV19 and TRBJ2-3; TRBD2 matches at 7 bases. This CDR3 spans 12 amino acids. Germline assignment: CDR1 LNHDA and CDR2 SQIVND (reference sequence). Losses at the gene ends were 7 bases for V and 6 bases for J; bases not matched to a gene: 4. The CDR3 protein is CASIGRADTQYF. In nucleotides, the CDR3 is TGTGCCAGTATTGGGAGGGCGGATACGCAGTATTTT.

This clonotype was observed at least ten times. The chain couples TRBV5-1 to TRBJ2-3; D may correspond to TRBD1 or TRBD2 (5 bases each). The germline V gene has CDR1 SGHRS and CDR2 YFSETQ. V was shortened by 4 bases and J by 5 bases, with 8 bases between the two germline ends. The CDR3 contains 12 residues. The CDR3 loop is CASSGDGDTQYF. The CDR3 coding sequence is TGCGCCAGCAGCGGGGACGGAGATACGCAGTATTTT.

This clonotype has only one observation. The chain employs TRBV6-1 and TRBJ2-2; 11 bases map to TRBD2. With V trimmed by 7 bases and J by 0 bases, 10 bases remained unmatched. The CDR3 loop spans 18 amino acids. Germline V gene data show CDR1 as MNHNS and CDR2 as SASEGT. The CDR3 loop reads CASNTWGLAESNTGELFF. CDR3 DNA: TGTGCCAGCAATACATGGGGACTAGCGGAATCGAACACCGGGGAGCTGTTTTTT.

To note about this clonotype: A much larger clone differs from this one at a single base, so this may be a read error. The chain has TRBV5-1 and TRBJ2-7; 9 nucleotides align to TRBD1. CDR1 is SGHRS and CDR2 is YFSETQ in the germline V gene. This CDR3 comprises 15 residues. The CDR3 bases are TGCGCCAGCAGCGCCAGACAGGGGGTCTCCTACAAGCAGTACTTC. This codes for CASSARQGVSYKQYF.

This clonotype was detected many times. The gene calls are TRBV3-1 and TRBJ2-1; 10 nucleotides match TRBD1. Germline values: CDR1 LGHDT, CDR2 YNNKEL (reference sequence). V was clipped by 3 bases and J by 8 bases; unmatched bases: 4. The CDR3 is 14 amino acids. The CDR3 protein is CASSHRDRGYEQFF. The CDR3 DNA is TGTGCCAGCAGCCATCGGGACAGGGGCTATGAGCAGTTCTTC.

Regarding this clonotype: This is likely an artifact of a read error, given a far larger clone one base away. J is TRBJ2-2 and V is TRBV6-6; D uncertain. V was shortened by 4 bases and J by 4 bases, with 10 bases between the two germline ends. The CDR3 has 14 amino acids. Germline V gene data show CDR1 as MNHNY and CDR2 as SVGAGI (reference sequence). The CDR3 reads CASSCYPGTGELFF. The DNA for the CDR3 is TGTGCCAGCAGTTGCTATCCAGGCACCGGGGAGCTGTTTTTT.

V and J are TRBV9 and TRBJ1-2; D call uncertain. This CDR3 comprises 16 residues. Germline V gene data show CDR1 as SGDLS and CDR2 as YYNGEE. Trimming took 1 base from V and 4 from J, leaving 17 bases between them. CDR3 sequence reads: CASSVMGITNVYGYTF. In nucleotides, the CDR3 is TGTGCCAGCAGCGTAATGGGGATCACTAACGTCTATGGCTACACCTTC.

In its sample, this clonotype was seen many times. The chain employs TRBV5-1 and TRBJ2-2, with a weak D call TRBD2 (6 bases). CDR3 length: 15 amino acids. Germline V gene lookup returns CDR1 SGHRS and CDR2 YFSETQ. V gave up 1 base and J gave up 4 bases, with 11 bases separating them. For the CDR3, the DNA is TGCGCCAGCAGCTTGCGCGCGGGGTCCACCGGGGAGCTGTTTTTT. Protein sequence: CASSLRAGSTGELFF.

This clonotype has at least ten counts. The chain employs TRBV28 and TRBJ2-1, with TRBD2 identical over 7 bases. Germline V gene sequence: CDR1 MDHEN, CDR2 SYDVKM. CDR3 length: 17 amino acids. V lost 5 bases and J lost 3; bases outside the gene matches: 13. CDR3 protein: CASSLPIRDYVYNEQFF. The CDR3 DNA reads as TGTGCCAGCAGTCTCCCCATTAGGGACTACGTCTACAATGAGCAGTTCTTC.

This clonotype was counted ten times or more. The genes are TRBV11-1 and TRBJ2-1; D may be TRBD1 (6 bases). Germline V gene sequence: CDR1 SGHAT, CDR2 FQDESV (reference sequence). Trimming took 5 bases from V and 4 from J, leaving 18 bases between them. The CDR3 covers 16 residues. The CDR3 here is CASSLRQAKTYNEQFF. The CDR3 bases are TGTGCCAGCAGCCTCCGACAGGCCAAAACGTACAATGAGCAGTTCTTC.

This clonotype was observed at least ten times. The chain uses TRBV29-1 and TRBJ2-3, with D perhaps matching TRBD1 (6 bases). Germline lookup yields CDR1 SQVTM and CDR2 ANQGSEA. Between the trimmed V and J ends, which lost 3 bases and 6 bases, there was a span of 10 bases. The CDR3 is 12 amino acids. This chain's CDR3 is CSVDKGEDTQYF. The DNA of the CDR3 is TGCAGCGTTGACAAGGGGGAGGATACGCAGTATTTT.

This sequence joins TRBV5-4 and TRBJ1-1; D not resolved. Germline V gene sequence: CDR1 SGHNT, CDR2 YYREEE (reference sequence). The CDR3 is made up of 15 amino acids. V lost 5 bases and J lost 0, with 14 bases in between. CDR3 coding DNA: TGTGCCAGCAGTGGCGCTTCTCCCATGAACACTGAAGCTTTCTTT. The encoded protein is CASSGASPMNTEAFF.

This clonotype has at least ten counts. This rearrangement joins TRBV19 to TRBJ1-1; D is perhaps TRBD1 (5 bases). CDR3 length equals 13 residues. Trimming cost V 5 bases and J 0 bases, with 7 bases left between them. Germline loops: CDR1 LNHDA, CDR2 SQIVND (reference sequence). CDR3 DNA: TGTGCCAGTAGTCCGACAGTGAACACTGAAGCTTTCTTT. It yields the protein CASSPTVNTEAFF.